The present entry profiles one T cell receptor (beta chain) with its context. The entry originates in a study of blood T cell repertoires in COVID-19. On the study more broadly: Donors in the United States, Italy and Spain gave samples during acute or convalescent COVID-19. T cells, B-cell-depleted T cells, or PBMCs supplied cDNA or gDNA.

Authors' processing steps: It was from reference gene primer amplification that nucleated cell counts were estimated. Sequenced by immunoSEQ multiplex PCR; TCRdb stores in-frame clones only, minus some. For V, J and clone size, that table is used; D and trimming come from the DNA. This table holds about 95,000 clones, roughly four fifths found once. The CDR3 totals 9 residues. CDR1 is LGHDT and CDR2 is YNNKEL in the germline V gene (reference sequence). This sequence was found in a human donor in a cohort sampled during active COVID-19. Sample: peripheral blood. The V call is TRBV3-1 (or the pseudogene TRBV3-2), the J call TRBJ1-3, with D possibly TRBD1 on 5 matching bases. CDR3 amino acids: CRGGNTIYF. Here the CDR3 DNA reads TGTCGGGGGGGAAACACCATATATTTT.